A single sample is the source of the 22 T cell receptor beta chains below, sequenced in a study of cytomegalovirus exposure and HLA in healthy donors. In the PCR, 60 Vbeta and 13 Jbeta primers were used. This table comes from immunoSEQ multiplex PCR, and its TCRdb copy is limited to in-frame clones, with some not included. The sample comprises about 40,000 clones, approximately 63% of which are singletons, and around 3.9% rests with the top ten. What was sequenced was PBMCs. Receptors were obtained from a man aged 35 to 55 in good health and CMV-seronegative.

The V gene is TRBV4-2, the J gene TRBJ1-6, with D tentatively TRBD1 (5 bases). The CDR3 has 16 residues. With 1 base removed from V and 7 bases from J, the gap between germline ends came to 14 bases. Per the germline V gene, CDR1 is LGHNA and CDR2 is YNFKEQ. CDR3: CASSQAVRVFNSPLHF. In nucleotides, the CDR3 is TGTGCCAGCAGCCAAGCAGTCAGGGTGTTCAATTCACCCCTCCACTTT.

CDR3: CASGRQGPNSPLHF. The CDR3 DNA follows: TGTGCCAGCGGTCGACAGGGCCCTAATTCACCCCTCCACTTT. The rearrangement links TRBV5-6 to TRBJ1-6; 7 nucleotides agree with TRBD1. Germline trimming cut 7 bases from V and 6 bases from J; bases unmatched to any gene: 7. Germline-derived CDR1 and CDR2 are SGHDT and YYEEEE. This CDR3 contains 14 residues.

The chain recombines TRBV6-5 with TRBJ1-1; no clear D. V gave up 4 bases and J gave up 0 bases, with 15 bases separating them. The CDR3 has 16 amino acids. Germline lookup yields CDR1 MNHEY and CDR2 SVGAGI. The CDR3 region has the DNA TGTGCCAGCAGTTCACACCTTCTGGGAGTGAACACTGAAGCTTTCTTT. It is translated as CASSSHLLGVNTEAFF.

The V call is TRBV9, the J call TRBJ2-7, with a tentative D call TRBD1 (6 bases). V was clipped by 4 bases and J by 5 bases, with 25 bases between them. This CDR3 has 17 amino acids. Germline V gene sequence: CDR1 SGDLS, CDR2 YYNGEE. CDR3 residues: CASSPRVWDTAGDEQYF. CDR3 DNA: TGTGCCAGCAGCCCCAGAGTATGGGACACCGCTGGGGACGAGCAGTACTTC.

V usage is TRBV19 and J usage is TRBJ1-3, with TRBD1 as a possible D gene (6 bases). The CDR3 has 15 residues. Per germline, CDR1 LNHDA and CDR2 SQIVND (reference sequence). V lost 7 bases, J lost 3 bases, and 16 bases lay in between. The CDR3 bases are TGTGCCAGTACCACAGGGACACAGGTTGGAAACACCATATATTTT. This translates into CASTTGTQVGNTIYF.

V is TRBV28 and J is TRBJ1-5, with unresolved D. The ends were cut back, 8 bases at V and 10 bases at J, with 12 bases in the middle. The CDR3 length is 11 residues. CDR1 and CDR2 (germline): MDHEN, SYDVKM. CDR3 DNA: TGTGCCAGCTCCTGGGAGGGACCCCAGCATTTT. Amino acids: CASSWEGPQHF.

The rearrangement uses TRBV30 and TRBJ1-5, with D perhaps TRBD1 (6 bases). The germline V gene has CDR1 GTSNPN and CDR2 SVGIG (reference sequence). V lost 2 bases and J 4 bases, leaving 9 bases between the germline ends. This CDR3 has 13 amino acids. CDR3 residues: CAWSHRDNQPQHF. DNA for the CDR3: TGTGCCTGGAGTCACAGGGATAATCAGCCCCAGCATTTT.

The chain links TRBV11-2 to TRBJ1-1; 8 bases line up with TRBD1. Trimming removed 7 bases from V and 5 bases from J; junction bases left unmatched: 6. From germline, CDR1 is SGHAT and CDR2 FQNNGV. This CDR3 has 13 amino acids. CDR3 nucleotide sequence: TGTGCCAGCACCGACAGGGGTTGGACTGAAGCTTTCTTT. Its translation is CASTDRGWTEAFF.

V gene TRBV6-5 combines with J gene TRBJ1-4; 7 nucleotides line up with TRBD1. The CDR3 length is 13 residues. Unmatched junction bases numbered 7, after V lost 2 bases and J lost 13 bases. CDR1 and CDR2 from the germline V gene are MNHEY and SVGAGI. The CDR3 loop is CASSYRTSGGLFF. CDR3 bases: TGTGCCAGCAGTTACAGAACCTCAGGGGGACTGTTTTTT.

This clone turned up a few times. The chain links TRBV19 to TRBJ1-5; D unclear. CDR1 is LNHDA, CDR2 SQIVND, per germline (reference sequence). V was pared by 3 bases and J by 0 bases, with 3 bases between. The CDR3 spans 13 residues. DNA of the CDR3: TGTGCCAGTAGTATGAGTAGCAATCAGCCCCAGCATTTT. Protein: CASSMSSNQPQHF.

The chain combines TRBV28 with TRBJ1-2; the D is unclear. This CDR3 region has 13 residues. The V end was cut by 2 bases, the J end by 3 bases, with 7 bases between. The germline CDR1 and CDR2 sequences are MDHEN and SYDVKM. The CDR3 is CASSLQVDYGYTF. DNA of the CDR3: TGTGCCAGCAGTTTACAGGTTGACTATGGCTACACCTTC.

The chain uses TRBV11-2 and TRBJ2-1; 11 bases are a match to TRBD2. The J segment lost 8 bases and the V segment lost 2 bases, leaving 5 bases of the junction unmatched. Germline lookup yields CDR1 SGHAT and CDR2 FQNNGV. The CDR3 consists of 15 residues. The CDR3 DNA reads as TGTGCCAGCAGCTTAAATAGCGGGGGGGCCCATGAGCAGTTCTTC. Encoded protein: CASSLNSGGAHEQFF.

The chain joins TRBV6-1 to TRBJ2-7, with TRBD1 identical over 7 bases. With 6 bases clipped from V and 0 bases from J, the junction kept 5 bases outside the gene matches. In germline, CDR1 is MNHNS, CDR2 SASEGT. This CDR3 comprises 14 residues. The CDR3, as DNA: TGTGCCAGCAGCGAGACAGGGTTCTCCTACGAGCAGTACTTC. Protein: CASSETGFSYEQYF.

The rearrangement uses TRBV25-1 and TRBJ1-5; 8 positions agree with TRBD1. The J segment lost 6 bases and the V segment lost 6 bases, leaving 7 bases of the junction unmatched. CDR3 length: 14 amino acids. Per germline, CDR1 MGHDK and CDR2 SYGVNS. CDR3 DNA sequence: TGTGCCAGCAGAGGGACAGGCCGGGCTCAGCCCCAGCATTTT. As protein: CASRGTGRAQPQHF.

This clone has just a few counts. The CDR3 region is CASSQGSFYRGGNTIYF. The CDR3 DNA reads TGCGCCAGCAGCCAAGGGTCATTTTACAGGGGTGGAAACACCATATATTTT. The V and J genes are TRBV4-1 and TRBJ1-3; 7 nucleotides align to TRBD1. Germline V lookup: CDR1 MGHRA, CDR2 YSYEKL. The CDR3 covers 17 residues. V dropped 1 base and J dropped 3; count of bases not matched to a gene: 9.

The rearrangement uses TRBV5-1 and TRBJ1-1; 7 nucleotides match TRBD1. V lost 7 bases and J lost 1; bases outside the gene matches: 4. Germline CDR1 is SGHRS and CDR2 is YFSETQ. The CDR3 length is 13 residues. CDR3 sequence reads: CASGGTENTEAFF. CDR3 nucleotides: TGCGCCAGCGGCGGGACAGAGAACACTGAAGCTTTCTTT.

This rearrangement joins TRBV28 to TRBJ1-5, with 10 positions matching TRBD1. The CDR3 runs 18 residues. Germline V gene lookup returns CDR1 MDHEN and CDR2 SYDVKM. J gave up 1 base and V 7 bases, and 13 bases lay outside the gene matches. Here the CDR3 DNA reads TGTGCCAGCACTAAAACCTGGACAGGGGGTAGGAGCAATCAGCCCCAGCATTTT. Protein product: CASTKTWTGGRSNQPQHF.

This chain links TRBV9 with TRBJ1-2; the D gene is possibly TRBD1 (6 bases). CDR3 size: 15 residues. Trimming took 0 bases from V and 3 from J, leaving 12 bases between them. Germline V gives CDR1 SGDLS, CDR2 YYNGEE. This CDR3 is CASSVGTGLDYGYTF. Written as DNA, the CDR3 is TGTGCCAGCAGCGTAGGTACAGGGTTGGACTATGGCTACACCTTC.

This clone was counted only a few times. The CDR3 loop is CASSGGRYEQYF. The CDR3, as DNA: TGCGCCAGCAGCGGGGGGAGGTACGAGCAGTACTTC. The chain joins TRBV5-1 to TRBJ2-7, with D perhaps TRBD2 (6 bases). This CDR3 comprises 12 residues. Germline CDR1 is SGHRS and CDR2 is YFSETQ. The V end was cut by 4 bases, the J end by 4 bases, with 9 bases between.

The V call is TRBV30, the J call TRBJ1-3; D remains unclear. The germline V gene has CDR1 GTSNPN and CDR2 SVGIG (reference sequence). The CDR3 is 13 amino acids. The V and J ends lost 4 bases and 4 bases respectively, with 11 bases between them. The CDR3 protein is CAWTEGHGNTIYF. In nucleotides, the CDR3 is TGTGCCTGGACAGAGGGTCACGGAAACACCATATATTTT. Full variable domain (rest looked up from reference TRBV30 and TRBJ1-3): SQTIHQWPATLVQPVGSPLSLECTVEGTSNPNLYWYRQAAGRGLQLLFYSVGIGQISSEVPQNLSASRPQDRQFILSSKKLLLSDSGFYLCAWTEGHGNTIYFGEGSWLTVV.

The chain recombines TRBV29-1 with TRBJ2-2; TRBD1 matches at 8 bases. The V and J ends lost 4 bases and 3 bases, in that order; junction bases with no gene match: 1. In germline, CDR1 is SQVTM, CDR2 ANQGSEA. The CDR3 is 13 amino acids. Here the CDR3 DNA reads TGCAGCGTTGGGGACAGGTACACCGGGGAGCTGTTTTTT. It encodes CSVGDRYTGELFF.

V gene TRBV5-6 combines with J gene TRBJ1-5, with D perhaps matching TRBD1 (5 bases). The V end lost 0 bases, the J end lost 2 bases, and 9 bases lay between the germline ends. Germline lookup yields CDR1 SGHDT and CDR2 YYEEEE. This CDR3 is 15 amino acids long. CDR3 residues: CASSLGRVGNQPQHF. The CDR3 DNA sequence: TGTGCCAGCAGCTTGGGCAGGGTCGGCAATCAGCCCCAGCATTTT. Complete variable domain (other parts from reference TRBV5-6 and TRBJ1-5): DAGVTQSPTHLIKTRGQQVTLRCSPKSGHDTVSWYQQALGQGPQFIFQYYEEEERQRGNFPDRFSGHQFPNYSSELNVNALLLGDSALYLCASSLGRVGNQPQHFGDGTRLSIL.